Listed below are T cell receptor beta chains from one sample, sequenced in a study of Ad26.COV2.S vaccination and SARS-CoV-2 variants. Method: immunoSEQ multiplex PCR; TCRdb's copy keeps in-frame clones and lacks some. The data contain 350,000 to 400,000 clones, more than 85% of them seen just once; the ten biggest clones take up approximately 3.7%. This sample comprised peripheral blood, obtained in a trial of Ad26.COV2.S vaccine versus placebo. All receptors derive from a person aged 18-65 years who received the Ad26.COV2.S COVID-19 vaccine or a placebo. Both conserved end residues are part of each CDR3. The D gene is left open where the match is weak. Rows may omit the clone size; those that give it use once, few, many or a size class.

J: TRBJ1-2; D: -; V: TRBV5-5; size: few; CDR3: CASSFDSYYGYTF; DNA: TGTGCCAGCAGCTTTGACAGCTACTATGGCTACACCTTC
J: TRBJ2-2; D: -; V: TRBV5-1; size: -; CDR3: CASSSYGSNTGELFF; DNA: TGCGCCAGCAGCTCTTACGGGTCGAACACCGGGGAGCTGTTTTTT
J: TRBJ1-1; D: -; V: TRBV10-3; size: -; CDR3: CAISERPTGYTEAFF; DNA: TGTGCCATCAGTGAGAGACCCACCGGCTACACTGAAGCTTTCTTT
J: TRBJ1-1; D: -; V: TRBV10-2; size: -; CDR3: CASSVVGWNTEAFF; DNA: TGCGCCAGCAGTGTGGTGGGGTGGAACACTGAAGCTTTCTTT
J: TRBJ2-7; D: -; V: TRBV6-6; size: -; CDR3: CASSTGEVPYEQYF; DNA: TGTGCCAGCAGTACAGGGGAGGTCCCCTACGAGCAGTACTTC
J: TRBJ2-7; D: TRBD2; V: TRBV6-5; size: -; CDR3: CASSYRISGDNEQYF; DNA: TGTGCCAGCAGTTACCGGATTAGCGGGGACAACGAGCAGTACTTC
J: TRBJ2-7; D: TRBD1; V: TRBV6-5; size: -; CDR3: CASSPPGQGRYEQYF; DNA: TGTGCCAGCAGTCCACCGGGACAGGGGAGGTACGAGCAGTACTTC
J: TRBJ2-3; D: -; V: TRBV5-1; size: -; CDR3: CASSPVVGTDTQYF; DNA: TGCGCCAGCAGCCCCGTGGTGGGCACAGATACGCAGTATTTT
J: TRBJ1-5; D: -; V: TRBV5-8; size: -; CDR3: CASSLQGANNQPQHF; DNA: TGTGCCAGCAGCCTGCAGGGAGCCAACAATCAGCCCCAGCATTTT
J: TRBJ2-7; D: TRBD2; V: TRBV3-1/TRBV3-2; size: -; CDR3: CASSQGEAGGYEQYF; DNA: TGTGCCAGCAGCCAAGGAGAAGCGGGGGGCTACGAGCAGTACTTC
J: TRBJ2-1; D: -; V: TRBV12-1; size: -; CDR3: CASSFQSDNEQFF; DNA: TGTGCCAGCAGCTTCCAGTCCGACAATGAGCAGTTCTTC
J: TRBJ1-2; D: -; V: TRBV5-4; size: -; CDR3: CASSLALEMKGYTF; DNA: TGTGCCAGCAGCTTGGCCTTGGAAATGAAAGGCTACACCTTC
J: TRBJ1-6; D: -; V: TRBV4-3; size: -; CDR3: CASSQDVNREVSPLHF; DNA: TGCGCCAGCAGCCAAGATGTTAACAGGGAAGTTTCACCCCTCCACTTT
J: TRBJ2-1; D: -; V: TRBV18; size: -; CDR3: CASGLGGPYNEQFF; DNA: TGTGCCAGCGGCCTCGGGGGACCCTACAATGAGCAGTTCTTC
J: TRBJ1-2; D: -; V: TRBV6-5; size: -; CDR3: CASSYGYGYTF; DNA: TGTGCCAGCAGTTACGGCTATGGCTACACCTTC
J: TRBJ1-5; D: -; V: TRBV6-5; size: -; CDR3: CASSPTGFQPQHF; DNA: TGTGCCAGCAGTCCCACAGGGTTTCAGCCCCAGCATTTT
J: TRBJ1-2; D: TRBD1; V: TRBV27; size: -; CDR3: CASSLRAGGYGYTF; DNA: TGTGCCAGCAGTTTAAGGGCAGGGGGCTATGGCTACACCTTC
J: TRBJ1-3; D: -; V: TRBV7-8; size: -; CDR3: CASTSRGNTIYF; DNA: TGTGCCAGCACCTCCCGGGGAAACACCATATATTTT
J: TRBJ1-1; D: -; V: TRBV5-1; size: few; CDR3: CASSLADGTEAFF; DNA: TGCGCCAGCAGCTTGGCCGACGGCACTGAAGCTTTCTTT
J: TRBJ2-1; D: -; V: TRBV5-1; size: -; CDR3: CASSLVPTGRYNEQFF; DNA: TGCGCCAGCAGCTTGGTTCCGACAGGACGCTACAATGAGCAGTTCTTC
J: TRBJ1-1; D: -; V: TRBV20-1; size: -; CDR3: CSASYRVVTEAFF; DNA: TGCAGTGCTAGTTACAGGGTGGTCACTGAAGCTTTCTTT
J: TRBJ2-2; D: -; V: TRBV5-1; size: few; CDR3: CASSLATGNTGELFF; DNA: TGCGCCAGCAGCTTGGCGACAGGGAACACCGGGGAGCTGTTTTTT
J: TRBJ1-4; D: -; V: TRBV7-9; size: -; CDR3: CASSFLGPGEKLFF; DNA: TGTGCCAGCAGCTTCCTCGGCCCTGGGGAAAAACTGTTTTTT
J: TRBJ1-4; D: TRBD1; V: TRBV19; size: -; CDR3: CASSPDRVREKLFF; DNA: TGTGCCAGTAGTCCGGACAGGGTGAGGGAAAAACTGTTTTTT
J: TRBJ2-2; D: -; V: TRBV5-1; size: -; CDR3: CASSLGLLANTGELFF; DNA: TGCGCCAGCAGCTTGGGGTTATTAGCGAACACCGGGGAGCTGTTTTTT
J: TRBJ2-3; D: -; V: TRBV5-1; size: once; CDR3: CASSFTNGGFSTDTQYF; DNA: TGCGCCAGCAGCTTTACTAACGGGGGATTTAGCACAGATACGCAGTATTTT
J: TRBJ2-3; D: -; V: TRBV6-6; size: -; CDR3: CASSYGGGGNTQYF; DNA: TGTGCCAGCAGTTACGGAGGGGGGGGTAATACGCAGTATTTT
J: TRBJ1-2; D: -; V: TRBV19; size: -; CDR3: CASSIAGASYGYTF; DNA: TGTGCCAGTAGTATAGCGGGGGCGAGCTATGGCTACACCTTC
J: TRBJ1-1; D: -; V: TRBV5-4; size: -; CDR3: CASSLDTGTEAFF; DNA: TGTGCCAGCAGCTTGGACACGGGCACTGAAGCTTTCTTT
J: TRBJ2-3; D: TRBD2; V: TRBV7-9; size: -; CDR3: CASSLYGGDRTDTQYF; DNA: TGTGCCAGCAGCCTCTACGGGGGGGATCGTACAGATACGCAGTATTTT
J: TRBJ1-2; D: -; V: TRBV20-1; size: once; CDR3: CSAIDSYGYTF; DNA: TGCAGTGCCATAGACAGCTATGGCTACACCTTC
J: TRBJ1-2; D: -; V: TRBV6-1; size: -; CDR3: CASSEARGGISAYGYTF; DNA: TGTGCCAGCAGTGAGGCCAGGGGCGGAATTTCAGCCTATGGCTACACCTTC
J: TRBJ2-2; D: TRBD1; V: TRBV6-6; size: few; CDR3: CASSYRTGITGELFF; DNA: TGTGCCAGCAGTTACAGGACAGGGATTACCGGGGAGCTGTTTTTT
J: TRBJ1-1; D: -; V: TRBV10-1; size: -; CDR3: CASSEFKGTEAFF; DNA: TGCGCCAGCAGTGAGTTTAAGGGCACTGAAGCTTTCTTT
J: TRBJ1-1; D: -; V: TRBV5-1; size: -; CDR3: CASSLGDGLNTEAFF; DNA: TGCGCCAGCAGCTTGGGGGACGGTCTGAACACTGAAGCTTTCTTT
J: TRBJ1-3; D: -; V: TRBV7-8; size: once; CDR3: CASSSGFGGNTIYF; DNA: TGTGCCAGCAGCTCGGGGTTTGGAGGAAACACCATATATTTT
J: TRBJ1-1; D: -; V: TRBV5-1; size: -; CDR3: CASSLDGEWNTEAFF; DNA: TGCGCCAGCAGCTTGGATGGGGAGTGGAACACTGAAGCTTTCTTT
J: TRBJ2-5; D: -; V: TRBV7-2; size: -; CDR3: CASSLRWGETQYF; DNA: TGTGCCAGCAGCTTAAGGTGGGGGGAGACCCAGTACTTC
J: TRBJ1-6; D: -; V: TRBV9; size: -; CDR3: CASSVGVGSPLHF; DNA: TGTGCCAGCAGCGTAGGAGTGGGCTCACCCCTCCACTTT
J: TRBJ2-1; D: TRBD1; V: TRBV4-1; size: -; CDR3: CASSPTAISGGQFF; DNA: TGCGCCAGCAGCCCCACCGCGATATCAGGGGGACAGTTCTTC
J: TRBJ2-3; D: -; V: TRBV3-1/TRBV3-2; size: few; CDR3: CASSQATDTQYF; DNA: TGTGCCAGCAGCCAAGCCACAGATACGCAGTATTTT
J: TRBJ2-3; D: TRBD2; V: TRBV5-1; size: -; CDR3: CASSRASSGGAGDTQYF; DNA: TGCGCCAGCAGCCGCGCTTCTAGCGGGGGGGCGGGAGATACGCAGTATTTT
J: TRBJ1-1; D: -; V: TRBV6-5; size: -; CDR3: CASRSQGLIAFF; DNA: TGTGCCAGCAGGTCACAGGGCTTGATAGCTTTCTTT
J: TRBJ1-1; D: -; V: TRBV19; size: once; CDR3: CASALEGDTEAFF; DNA: TGTGCCAGTGCACTCGAAGGCGACACTGAAGCTTTCTTT
J: TRBJ1-1; D: -; V: TRBV6-5; size: -; CDR3: CASSLGRTNTEAFF; DNA: TGTGCCAGCTCTCTCGGAAGGACGAACACTGAAGCTTTCTTT
J: TRBJ2-5; D: -; V: TRBV19; size: -; CDR3: CASSMSREQETQYF; DNA: TGTGCCAGTAGTATGAGCAGGGAACAAGAGACCCAGTACTTC
J: TRBJ1-6; D: TRBD1; V: TRBV7-2; size: -; CDR3: CASSSPLATGDNSPLHF; DNA: TGTGCCAGCAGCTCCCCCCTGGCGACAGGGGACAATTCACCCCTCCACTTT
J: TRBJ1-4; D: TRBD1; V: TRBV18; size: -; CDR3: CASSRGTGAVEKLFF; DNA: TGTGCCAGCTCCCGCGGGACAGGGGCGGTTGAAAAACTGTTTTTT
J: TRBJ2-2; D: TRBD2; V: TRBV5-1; size: -; CDR3: CASSFTAGDTGELFF; DNA: TGCGCCAGCAGCTTTACAGCGGGGGACACCGGGGAGCTGTTTTTT
J: TRBJ1-2; D: -; V: TRBV21-1; size: -; CDR3: CASSKATGRGAGYTF; DNA: TGTGCCAGCAGCAAAGCCACGGGGAGGGGAGCTGGCTACACCTTC
J: TRBJ1-3; D: -; V: TRBV30; size: -; CDR3: CAWRPPGRTIYF; DNA: TGTGCCTGGAGGCCTCCGGGACGCACCATATATTTT
J: TRBJ2-1; D: TRBD2; V: TRBV27; size: -; CDR3: CGSWASGGALPENEQFF; DNA: TGCGGATCATGGGCTAGCGGGGGGGCTTTACCGGAAAATGAGCAGTTCTTC
J: TRBJ2-7; D: -; V: TRBV19; size: -; CDR3: CASSPGFKYEQYF; DNA: TGTGCCAGTAGCCCGGGGTTCAAATACGAGCAGTACTTC
J: TRBJ1-2; D: -; V: TRBV11-2; size: -; CDR3: CASSLNGYGYTF; DNA: TGTGCCAGCAGCTTAAACGGCTATGGCTACACCTTC
J: TRBJ2-1; D: -; V: TRBV6-2/TRBV6-3; size: -; CDR3: CASSYEGSEQFF; DNA: TGTGCCAGCAGTTACGAGGGTTCTGAGCAGTTCTTC
J: TRBJ2-1; D: -; V: TRBV6-2/TRBV6-3; size: once; CDR3: CASSYSTGAYNEQFF; DNA: TGTGCCAGCAGTTACTCGACGGGGGCGTACAATGAGCAGTTCTTC
J: TRBJ2-1; D: -; V: TRBV11-2; size: -; CDR3: CASSRVVGRNNEQFF; DNA: TGTGCCAGCAGCCGAGTCGTTGGTCGAAACAATGAGCAGTTCTTC